This TCR beta chain came from a study of CD8 T cells in ankylosing spondylitis. TCRdb independently ran MiXCR on the 5' RACE reads; one entry per CDR3 protein. The repertoire holds some 130,000 distinct CDR3 sequences, with approximately 7.4% as singletons. This clonotype was found many times. From germline, CDR1 is SGHAT and CDR2 FQNNGV. Trimming stripped 3 bases from V and 1 base from J, with 12 bases between. This CDR3 comprises 15 residues. Material for sequencing was blood, either unsorted or a sorted T cell fraction (not recorded which). This chain uses TRBV11-2 with TRBJ2-5; possible D gene TRBD2, 6 bases. This sequence was found in a female donor with ankylosing spondylitis or in good health (not recorded which). The CDR3 loop reads CASSFDRGIQETQYF. The CDR3 DNA follows: TGTGCCAGCAGCTTTGATCGGGGGATCCAAGAGACCCAGTACTTC. The full variable domain, completed using reference TRBV11-2 and TRBJ2-5, is EAGVAQSPRYKIIEKRQSVAFWCNPISGHATLYWYQQILGQGPKLLIQFQNNGVVDDSQLPKDRFSAERLKGVDSTLKIQPAKLEDSAVYLCASSFDRGIQETQYFGPGTRLLVL.